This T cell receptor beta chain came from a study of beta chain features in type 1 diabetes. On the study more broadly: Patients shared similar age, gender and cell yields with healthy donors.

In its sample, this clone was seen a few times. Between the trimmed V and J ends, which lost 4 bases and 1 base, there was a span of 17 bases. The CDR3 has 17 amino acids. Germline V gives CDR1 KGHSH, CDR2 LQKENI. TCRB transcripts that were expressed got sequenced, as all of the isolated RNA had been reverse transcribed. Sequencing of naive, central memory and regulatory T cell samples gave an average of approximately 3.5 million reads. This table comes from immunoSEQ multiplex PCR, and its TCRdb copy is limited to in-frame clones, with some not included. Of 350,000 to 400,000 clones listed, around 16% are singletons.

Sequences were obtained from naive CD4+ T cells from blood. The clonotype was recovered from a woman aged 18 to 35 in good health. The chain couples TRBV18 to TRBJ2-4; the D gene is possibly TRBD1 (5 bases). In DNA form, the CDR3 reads TGTGCCAGCTCACGCGCCACAGGAGATGGGGCCAAAAACATTCAGTACTTC. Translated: CASSRATGDGAKNIQYF. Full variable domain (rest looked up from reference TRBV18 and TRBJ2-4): NAGVMQNPRHLVRRRGQEARLRCSPMKGHSHVYWYRQLPEEGLKFMVYLQKENIIDESGMPKERFSAEFPKEGPSILRIQQVVRGDSAAYFCASSRATGDGAKNIQYFGAGTRLSVL.